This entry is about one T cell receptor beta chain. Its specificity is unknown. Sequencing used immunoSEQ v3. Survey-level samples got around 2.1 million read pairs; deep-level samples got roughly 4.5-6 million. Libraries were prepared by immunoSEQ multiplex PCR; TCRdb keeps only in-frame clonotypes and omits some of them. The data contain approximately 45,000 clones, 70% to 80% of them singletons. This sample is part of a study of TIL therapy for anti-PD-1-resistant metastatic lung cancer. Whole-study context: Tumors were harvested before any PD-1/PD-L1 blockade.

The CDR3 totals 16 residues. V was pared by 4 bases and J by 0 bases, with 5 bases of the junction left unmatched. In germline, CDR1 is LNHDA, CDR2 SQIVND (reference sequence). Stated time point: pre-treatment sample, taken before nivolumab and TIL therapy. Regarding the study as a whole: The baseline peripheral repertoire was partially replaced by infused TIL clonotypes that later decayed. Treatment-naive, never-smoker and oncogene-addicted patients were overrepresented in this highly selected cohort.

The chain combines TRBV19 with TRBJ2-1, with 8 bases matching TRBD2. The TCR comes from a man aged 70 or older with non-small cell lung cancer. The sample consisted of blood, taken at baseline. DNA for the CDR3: TGTGCCAGTAGTAGACGAGCGGGAGCCTCCTACAATGAGCAGTTCTTC. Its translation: CASSRRAGASYNEQFF.